The source of this T cell receptor (beta chain) is a study of OX40 agonist ivuxolimab in advanced cancers. The data were produced by immunoSEQ multiplex PCR, yet TCRdb's version contains in-frame clones alone and is incomplete. The repertoire holds tens of thousands of clones, with nearly 85% as singletons. CDR1 LGHNA and CDR2 YSLEER come from the germline V gene. Trimming removed 3 bases at V and 3 bases at J, with 6 bases between. The CDR3 is 12 residues long. This sequence joins TRBV4-3 and TRBJ2-7; tentatively, D is TRBD1 (6 bases). The starting material was CD4+ or CD8+ T cells sorted from blood, obtained in a trial of the OX40 agonist ivuxolimab. The sequence was obtained from an adult with an advanced solid tumor such as melanoma, head and neck, liver or kidney cancer. The CDR3 nucleotides are TGCGCCAGCAGCCAGGACAGCTACGAGCAGTACTTC. Protein: CASSQDSYEQYF.